This paragraph covers one T cell receptor (beta chain) sequence. Germline values: CDR1 SGHRS, CDR2 YFSETQ. The CDR3 is 14 amino acids. With 7 bases clipped from V and 2 bases from J, the junction kept 3 bases outside the gene matches. Only in-frame clones appear in the TCRdb table, and some are missing; sequencing was by immunoSEQ multiplex PCR. The sample shows about 73,000 clones, around 94% of them seen only once. This record belongs to a study of T cell changes during pregnancy in multiple sclerosis. This TCR was recovered from a female donor in good health, enrolled as a control in a pregnancy study. The source material was peripheral blood, sampled in the second trimester of pregnancy. The rearrangement joins TRBV5-1 to TRBJ2-1; TRBD1 aligns across 10 bases. This chain's CDR3 is CASQDRGPYNEQFF. In nucleotides, the CDR3 is TGCGCCAGCCAAGACAGGGGGCCCTACAATGAGCAGTTCTTC.